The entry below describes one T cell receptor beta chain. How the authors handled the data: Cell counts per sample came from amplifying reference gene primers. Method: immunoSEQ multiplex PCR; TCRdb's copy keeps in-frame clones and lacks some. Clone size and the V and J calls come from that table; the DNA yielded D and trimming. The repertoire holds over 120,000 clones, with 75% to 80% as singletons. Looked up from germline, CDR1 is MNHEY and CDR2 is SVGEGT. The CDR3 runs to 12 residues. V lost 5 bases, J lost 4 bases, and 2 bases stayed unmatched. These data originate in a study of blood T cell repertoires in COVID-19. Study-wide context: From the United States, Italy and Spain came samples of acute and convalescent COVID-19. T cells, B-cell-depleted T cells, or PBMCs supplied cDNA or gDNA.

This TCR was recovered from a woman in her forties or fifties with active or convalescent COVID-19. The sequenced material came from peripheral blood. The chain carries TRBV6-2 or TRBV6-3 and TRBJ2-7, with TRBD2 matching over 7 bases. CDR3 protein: CASSGTIYEQYF. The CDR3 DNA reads TGTGCCAGCAGTGGGACTATATACGAGCAGTACTTC.